There are many counts of the clone carrying this TCR beta chain. Its antigen is still unknown. The iRepertoire nested amplicon-rescue multiplex PCR amplified TCR alpha and beta CDR3s from RNA. One entry per CDR3 protein, called by TCRdb with MiXCR from the multiplex PCR reads. Of about 110,000 distinct CDR3 sequences listed, less than 30% are singletons. Looked up from germline, CDR1 is DFQATT and CDR2 is SNEGSKA (reference sequence). The CDR3 is 14 amino acids. The germline V and J ends were trimmed by 1 base and 0 bases, with 7 bases remaining between them. The sample originates from a study of glioma-infiltrating T cells. Findings and limits, study-wide: Above-expected tissue-blood divergence occurred in all gliomas, most in low-grade ones.

This sequence joins TRBV20-1 and TRBJ1-5; possible D gene TRBD1, 5 bases. Material: glioma tissue, nonneoplastic brain tissue, or PBMCs (not recorded which). The clonotype was recovered from a human donor with low-grade glioma or glioblastoma, undergoing nonglioma brain surgery, or in good health (not recorded which). CDR3 DNA: TGCAGTGCTAGAGCAGGGAATAGCAATCAGCCCCAGCATTTT. It specifies CSARAGNSNQPQHF.